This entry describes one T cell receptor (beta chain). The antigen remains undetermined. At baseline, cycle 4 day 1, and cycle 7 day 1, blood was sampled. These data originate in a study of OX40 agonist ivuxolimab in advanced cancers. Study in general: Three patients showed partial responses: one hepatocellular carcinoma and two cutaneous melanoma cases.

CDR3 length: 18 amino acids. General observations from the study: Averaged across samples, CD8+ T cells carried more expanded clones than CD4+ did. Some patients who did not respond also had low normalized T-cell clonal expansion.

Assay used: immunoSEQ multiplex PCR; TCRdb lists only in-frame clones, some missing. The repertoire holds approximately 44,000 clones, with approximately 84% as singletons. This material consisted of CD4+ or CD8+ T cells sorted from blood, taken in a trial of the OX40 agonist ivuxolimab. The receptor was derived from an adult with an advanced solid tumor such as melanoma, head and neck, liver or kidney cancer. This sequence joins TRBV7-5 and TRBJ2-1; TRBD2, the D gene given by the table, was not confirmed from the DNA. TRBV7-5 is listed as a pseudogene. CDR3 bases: TGTGCCAGAAGGCCGGCCGGGACTAGCGGTCAGGAGAACAATGAGCAGTTCTTC. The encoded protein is CARRPAGTSGQENNEQFF.